The 2 T cell receptor beta chains in this list originate from one sample, sequenced in a study of T cells in localized non-small cell lung cancer (dated by TCRdb to 2019 to 2021). Library construction relied on the immunoSEQ multiplex PCR assay. The table was pulled from immuneACCESS by TCRdb, which kept in-frame rearrangements only. Such tables lose some clones; where checked, under half of the loss comes from unresolved V genes, and the rest has no known cause. Across this sample there are approximately 52,000 clones, with more than 80% seen only once. In total, the top ten clones hold roughly 18% of the sample. The sequences come from peripheral blood, collected before any cancer treatment. The receptors come from a male donor at least 60 years old with stage III squamous cell lung carcinoma.

This clone was seen just once. The V and J genes are TRBV19 and TRBJ1-2; tentatively, D is TRBD1 (6 bases). Germline V CDR1 and CDR2: LNHDA, SQIVND (reference sequence). Between the trimmed V and J ends, which lost 9 bases and 2 bases, there was a span of 13 bases. This CDR3 region has 13 residues. CDR3 amino acids: CASQTGLNYGYTF. The CDR3, as DNA: TGTGCCAGCCAGACAGGACTAAACTATGGCTACACCTTC.

About this clone: Other nucleotide sequences from this sample produce the same CDR3. CDR3: CASSLEGGSYNEQFF. CDR3 DNA sequence: TGTGCCAGCAGCTTAGAAGGGGGCTCCTACAATGAGCAGTTCTTC. The chain employs TRBV11-2 and TRBJ2-1; a weak D match, TRBD1 (6 bases). This CDR3 contains 15 residues. V was shortened by 0 bases and J by 0 bases, with 6 bases between the two germline ends. Germline CDR1 reads SGHAT; CDR2 reads FQNNGV.